These 25 T cell receptor beta chains share one sample of origin, sequenced in a study of T cells in Graves' hyperthyroidism and ophthalmopathy. Regions amplified from RNA transcripts were the TCR beta CDR3 regions. First-round RT-PCR targeting the TCR CDR3 was performed with the HTBI primer set. TCRdb reprocessed the multiplex PCR reads with MiXCR, giving one entry per CDR3 protein. The repertoire holds roughly 660,000 distinct CDR3 sequences, with around 15% as singletons. The sample comprised blood. These receptors all come from a man aged 45-65 years with Graves' hyperthyroidism.

This sequence joins TRBV19 and TRBJ1-1; TRBD1 aligns across 9 bases. The length of the CDR3 is 15 residues. Germline CDR1 is LNHDA and CDR2 is SQIVND (reference sequence). V gave up 3 bases and J gave up 5 bases; unmatched junction bases: 7. The CDR3 bases are TGTGCCAGTAGTATCTTCTGGGACAGGGATACTGAAGCTTTCTTT. This codes for CASSIFWDRDTEAFF. Full variable domain (rest looked up from reference TRBV19 and TRBJ1-1): DGGITQSPKYLFRKEGQNVTLSCEQNLNHDAMYWYRQDPGQGLRLIYYSQIVNDFQKGDIAEGYSVSREKKESFPLTVTSAQKNPTAFYLCASSIFWDRDTEAFFGQGTRLTVV.

This clonotype has ten or more counts. This chain links TRBV11-3 with TRBJ1-1; no reliable D call. The CDR3 consists of 13 residues. The V gene's germline CDR1 is SGHNT and CDR2 YENEEA. Trimming left V 2 bases short and J 9 bases short, with 13 bases between. This CDR3 is CASSLFTGDKAFF. In nucleotides, the CDR3 is TGTGCCAGCAGCTTATTCACCGGGGATAAAGCTTTCTTT.

This clonotype has at least ten counts. J is TRBJ1-1 and V is TRBV7-9; D call uncertain. Trimming pared 5 bases from V and 6 bases from J, leaving 7 bases between. This CDR3 contains 11 residues. CDR1 and CDR2 from the germline V gene are SEHNR and FQNEAQ (reference sequence). The CDR3 bases are TGTGCCAGCAGCAGAACCTCTGAAGCTTTCTTT. It specifies CASSRTSEAFF.

This clonotype has ten or more counts. This sequence joins TRBV28 and TRBJ2-3; 7 bases agree with TRBD2. CDR3 length: 18 residues. Germline CDR1 MDHEN, CDR2 SYDVKM. The V and J ends lost 8 bases and 1 base, in that order; junction bases with no gene match: 18. The DNA for the CDR3 is TGTGCCAGCCGCAAAGGCAGCGGGATAAGTACGGGCACAGATACGCAGTATTTT. It yields the protein CASRKGSGISTGTDTQYF.

This clonotype was seen only a few times. The J gene is TRBJ2-7, the V gene TRBV27; tentatively, D is TRBD2 (6 bases). CDR3 length: 14 residues. The germline V and J ends were trimmed by 10 bases and 0 bases, with 16 bases remaining between them. Germline CDR1 MNHEY, CDR2 SMNVEV (reference sequence). The CDR3 DNA sequence: TGTGCCACCACGCAAGGGACTGGCTCCTACGAGCAGTACTTC. Translation: CATTQGTGSYEQYF.

This chain links TRBV2 with TRBJ1-2; TRBD1 is a possible D gene (6 bases). The CDR3 length is 12 residues. Germline CDR1 is SNHLY and CDR2 is FYNNEI. The V end lost 8 bases, the J end lost 6 bases, and 13 bases lay between the germline ends. The CDR3 is CASGAGAHGYTF. CDR3 DNA: TGTGCCAGCGGGGCGGGGGCCCATGGCTACACCTTC.

This clonotype was seen more than once but under ten times. The chain is built from TRBV6-5 and TRBJ2-1; 7 positions agree with TRBD1. This CDR3 is 14 amino acids long. Germline loops: CDR1 MNHEY, CDR2 SVGAGI. J lost 6 bases, V lost 4 bases, and 6 bases had no gene match. The CDR3 loop is CASSFGQVPNEQFF. The CDR3 DNA follows: TGTGCCAGCAGTTTCGGACAGGTTCCCAATGAGCAGTTCTTC.

This clonotype was recorded at least ten times. This chain links TRBV6-2 or TRBV6-3 with TRBJ2-1, with 9 bases that match TRBD1. Germline trimming cut 4 bases from V and 12 bases from J; bases unmatched to any gene: 7. CDR3 length: 13 amino acids. Per germline, CDR1 MNHEY and CDR2 SVGEGT. In DNA form, the CDR3 reads TGTGCCAGCAGTTTTGGGACAGGGCGGGGGCAGTTCTTC. The encoded protein is CASSFGTGRGQFF.

This clonotype was seen only a few times. The genes are TRBV7-9 and TRBJ1-5; D not resolved. The V end lost 5 bases, the J end lost 3 bases, and 11 bases lay between the germline ends. This CDR3 has 14 amino acids. Germline lookup yields CDR1 SEHNR and CDR2 FQNEAQ (reference sequence). CDR3 sequence reads: CASSDGRFNQPQHF. In DNA form, the CDR3 reads TGTGCCAGCAGCGACGGCAGGTTCAATCAGCCCCAGCATTTT.

J is TRBJ1-4 and V is TRBV2, with D tentatively TRBD1 (5 bases). CDR3 length: 13 amino acids. The germline V gene encodes CDR1 SNHLY and CDR2 FYNNEI. The ends were cut back, 10 bases at V and 8 bases at J, with 17 bases in the middle. This chain's CDR3 is CATHRGPREKLFF. The CDR3 DNA follows: TGTGCCACTCACCGGGGACCCAGAGAAAAACTGTTTTTT.

As concerns this clonotype: Mismatch with germline at one junction end may stem from a read error. This sequence joins TRBV9 and TRBJ2-4; 10 bases are shared with TRBD2. The CDR3 length is 17 residues. Germline V gene sequence: CDR1 SGDLS, CDR2 YYNGEE. CDR3 amino acids: CASSVGGTSVAKNIQYF. CDR3 sequence (DNA): TGTGCCAGTAGCGTAGGAGGGACTAGCGTAGCCAAAAACATTCAGTACTTC.

This sequence joins TRBV5-1 and TRBJ2-3, with TRBD2 matching over 8 bases. Germline assignment: CDR1 SGHRS and CDR2 YFSETQ. The trim removed 1 base at V and 3 bases at J, leaving 13 bases unmatched. The CDR3 extends over 18 amino acids. This chain's CDR3 is CASSLPGQTGGPTDTQYF. CDR3 bases: TGCGCCAGCAGCTTGCCTGGGCAAACGGGAGGGCCTACAGATACGCAGTATTTT.

This rearrangement joins TRBV9 to TRBJ2-3; D gene unclear. Germline CDR1 SGDLS, CDR2 YYNGEE. Trimming took off 0 bases at V and 2 bases at J, with 7 bases between the two ends. The CDR3 extends over 14 amino acids. CDR3 nucleotide sequence: TGTGCCAGCAGCGTAGGGCCCCCCACAGATACGCAGTATTTT. Protein product: CASSVGPPTDTQYF.

The chain joins TRBV15 to TRBJ2-7; D is undetermined. V lost 0 bases and J lost 4, with 4 bases in between. The CDR3 is 12 amino acids. Germline V gene sequence: CDR1 LNHNV, CDR2 YYDKDF (reference sequence). The CDR3 sequence is CATSRDRYEQYF. CDR3 DNA: TGTGCCACCAGCAGAGATAGATACGAGCAGTACTTC.

The rearrangement uses TRBV20-1 and TRBJ2-7; D is ambiguous. Germline-derived CDR1 and CDR2 are DFQATT and SNEGSKA (reference sequence). V lost 0 bases and J 2 bases, leaving 11 bases between the germline ends. The CDR3 is 14 amino acids. The CDR3 sequence is CSARDLTRTYEQYF. CDR3 nucleotides: TGCAGTGCTAGAGATCTGACAAGAACCTACGAGCAGTACTTC.

Many counts were recorded for this clonotype. J is TRBJ2-3 and V is TRBV20-1; 7 nucleotides line up with TRBD2. V gave up 3 bases and J gave up 3 bases; unmatched junction bases: 3. Germline V gene data show CDR1 as DFQATT and CDR2 as SNEGSKA (reference sequence). The length of the CDR3 is 13 residues. The CDR3 reads CSASPGGTDTQYF. The CDR3 bases are TGCAGTGCTAGTCCCGGGGGGACAGATACGCAGTATTTT.

This clonotype showed up just a few times. The chain employs TRBV19 and TRBJ2-2; 8 nucleotides line up with TRBD2. Germline CDR1 reads LNHDA; CDR2 reads SQIVND (reference sequence). The V and J ends lost 7 bases and 6 bases, in that order; junction bases with no gene match: 13. This CDR3 spans 16 amino acids. The DNA of the CDR3 is TGTGCCAGTACCCGGGGACTAGTAGATCGCGCCGGGGAGCTGTTTTTT. It codes for CASTRGLVDRAGELFF.

This clonotype occurred a few times. The chain has TRBV10-3 and TRBJ2-1; maybe TRBD2 (7 bases). V was pared by 5 bases and J by 7 bases, with 27 bases between. Germline V CDR1 and CDR2: ENHRY, SYGVKD. The CDR3 is 18 residues long. The CDR3 region is CAISSSQRGGLGRNEQFF. Here the CDR3 DNA reads TGTGCCATCAGTAGCTCTCAAAGGGGGGGGCTCGGTCGGAATGAGCAGTTCTTC.

This clonotype was recorded at least ten times. The CDR3 DNA reads TGTGCCAGTAGTATAGCGCCGAACACTGAAGCTTTCTTT. Amino acid sequence: CASSIAPNTEAFF. V gene TRBV19 combines with J gene TRBJ1-1; D is undetermined. The CDR3 is 13 amino acids. Germline CDR1 is LNHDA and CDR2 is SQIVND (reference sequence). The V gene lost 1 base and the J gene lost 1 base, with 4 bases spanning the gap.

CDR3 DNA sequence: TGCGCCAGCAGCCACCCATTGGGACAGCTGAATGAGCAGTTCTTC. Encoded protein: CASSHPLGQLNEQFF. The rearrangement links TRBV4-3 to TRBJ2-1, with TRBD1 matching 7 bases. J gave up 7 bases and V 3 bases, and 9 bases lay outside the gene matches. This CDR3 has 15 amino acids. Germline V lookup: CDR1 LGHNA, CDR2 YSLEER.

A note on this clonotype: One base away lies a much larger clone, so this may be a sequencing read error. This chain joins TRBV15 and TRBJ2-7, with 9 positions matching TRBD1. V lost 5 bases to trimming and J lost 1 base; unmatched junction nucleotides: 18. The CDR3 is 19 amino acids. Germline assignment: CDR1 LNHNV and CDR2 YYDKDF (reference sequence). In nucleotides, the CDR3 is TGTGCCACCAGCGATAACCGGGACAGGGTTATACCCGGGTCCTACGAGCAGTACTTC. Protein product: CATSDNRDRVIPGSYEQYF.

This clonotype was counted ten times or more. V gene TRBV24-1 combines with J gene TRBJ2-3; D gene unclear. The CDR3 is 12 residues long. Between the trimmed V and J ends, which lost 5 bases and 2 bases, there was a span of 4 bases. CDR1 is KGHDR and CDR2 is SFDVKD in the germline V gene. CDR3 protein: CATSATTDTQYF. The CDR3 DNA is TGTGCCACCAGTGCGACCACAGATACGCAGTATTTT.

This rearrangement joins TRBV7-6 to TRBJ1-4, with 8 bases that match TRBD1. The CDR3 has 14 residues. J gave up 7 bases and V 5 bases, and 6 bases lay outside the gene matches. CDR1 and CDR2 (germline): SGHVS, FNYEAQ. This CDR3 reads CASSRRGQGEKLFF. In DNA, the CDR3 is TGTGCCAGCAGCCGCAGGGGGCAAGGTGAAAAACTGTTTTTT.

This clonotype was recorded a few times. The rearrangement links TRBV24-1 to TRBJ1-5, with D uncertain. CDR1 is KGHDR and CDR2 is SFDVKD in the germline V gene. V gave up 5 bases and J gave up 11 bases, with 15 bases separating them. CDR3 length: 13 residues. CDR3 loop: CATSGSGLVAQHF. DNA for the CDR3: TGTGCCACCAGTGGATCGGGGTTGGTGGCCCAGCATTTT.

The chain employs TRBV2 and TRBJ1-5, with TRBD1 matching 10 bases. V was pared by 6 bases and J by 3 bases, with 8 bases of the junction left unmatched. The CDR3 is made up of 16 amino acids. Germline V gives CDR1 SNHLY, CDR2 FYNNEI. The CDR3: CASRGSGQGFNQPQHF. Written as DNA, the CDR3 is TGTGCCAGCAGAGGATCGGGACAGGGGTTCAATCAGCCCCAGCATTTT.